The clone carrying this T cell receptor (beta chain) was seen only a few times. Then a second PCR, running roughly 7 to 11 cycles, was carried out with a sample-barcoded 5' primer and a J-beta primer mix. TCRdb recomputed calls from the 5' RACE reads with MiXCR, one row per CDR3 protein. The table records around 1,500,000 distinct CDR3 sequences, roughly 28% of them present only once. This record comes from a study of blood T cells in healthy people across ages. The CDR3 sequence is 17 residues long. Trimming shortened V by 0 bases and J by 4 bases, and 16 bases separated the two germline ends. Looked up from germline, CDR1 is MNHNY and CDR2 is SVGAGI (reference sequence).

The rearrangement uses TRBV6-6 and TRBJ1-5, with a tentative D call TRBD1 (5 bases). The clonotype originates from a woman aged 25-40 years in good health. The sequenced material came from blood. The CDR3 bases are TGTGCCAGCAGTTACTCTCTCCGGGGCCTAACAAATCAGCCCCAGCATTTT. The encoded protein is CASSYSLRGLTNQPQHF.